The 25 T cell receptor beta chains in this list originate from one sample, sequenced in a study of human T cells and chemical hapten exposure. The study extracted total RNA from unfractionated whole blood. Each CDR3 protein is one row after TCRdb ran MiXCR on the 5' RACE reads. The data contain more than 60,000 distinct CDR3 sequences, roughly 15% of them singletons. These receptors were obtained from a female donor in good health.

CDR3 sequence reads: CASSSDSFTEAFF. The CDR3 coding sequence is TGCGCCAGCAGCTCAGACAGCTTCACTGAAGCTTTCTTT. The chain links TRBV5-1 to TRBJ1-1; maybe TRBD1 (5 bases). This CDR3 spans 13 amino acids. V lost 3 bases, J lost 4 bases, and 10 bases lay in between. CDR1 is SGHRS and CDR2 is YFSETQ in the germline V gene.

This sequence joins TRBV20-1 and TRBJ2-2; 7 bases match TRBD1. V was pared by 3 bases and J by 3 bases, with 10 bases of the junction left unmatched. The CDR3 totals 16 residues. Germline V gene lookup returns CDR1 DFQATT and CDR2 SNEGSKA (reference sequence). Here the CDR3 DNA reads TGCAGTGCTAGTCTCAACTACAGGGGCCACACCGGGGAGCTGTTTTTT. This encodes CSASLNYRGHTGELFF.

This clonotype was seen a handful of times. The genes are TRBV5-4 and TRBJ1-4; 10 bases map to TRBD1. Germline lookup yields CDR1 SGHNT and CDR2 YYREEE (reference sequence). The CDR3 contains 17 residues. With 3 bases clipped from V and 1 base from J, the junction kept 6 bases outside the gene matches. The CDR3 spells CASSSGQGSKTNEKLFF. CDR3 nucleotide sequence: TGTGCCAGCAGCTCGGGACAGGGGTCCAAAACTAATGAAAAACTGTTTTTT. The variable domain in full, completed from reference TRBV5-4 and TRBJ1-4, reads ETGVTQSPTHLIKTRGQQVTLRCSSQSGHNTVSWYQQALGQGPQFIFQYYREEENGRGNFPPRFSGLQFPNYSSELNVNALELDDSALYLCASSSGQGSKTNEKLFFGSGTQLSVL.

The chain couples TRBV6-5 to TRBJ1-6, with a possible D match to TRBD1 (5 bases). From germline, CDR1 is MNHEY and CDR2 SVGAGI. This CDR3 has 15 amino acids. V was trimmed by 6 bases and J by 4 bases, leaving 13 bases between them. CDR3 nucleotide sequence: TGTGCCAGCAGCGATGGGGGTTGGTATAATTCACCCCTCCACTTT. Translating gives CASSDGGWYNSPLHF.

This clonotype was counted only a few times. The chain carries TRBV7-2 and TRBJ1-2; 8 nucleotides align to TRBD1. V lost 4 bases, J lost 4 bases, and 11 bases stayed unmatched. CDR3 size: 16 residues. In germline, CDR1 is SGHTA, CDR2 FQGNSA. CDR3: CASSSGTGGRSYGYTF. The CDR3 region has the DNA TGTGCCAGCAGCTCCGGGACAGGAGGAAGGTCCTATGGCTACACCTTC.

The chain uses TRBV28 and TRBJ1-4, with D uncertain. CDR3 length: 12 residues. Looked up from germline, CDR1 is MDHEN and CDR2 is SYDVKM. V was trimmed by 11 bases and J by 8 bases, leaving 15 bases between them. CDR3 sequence (DNA): TGTGCCGCAGCCATAACCGGAGAAAAACTGTTTTTT. Amino acid sequence: CAAAITGEKLFF. Full variable domain (rest looked up from reference TRBV28 and TRBJ1-4): DVKVTQSSRYLVKRTGEKVFLECVQDMDHENMFWYRQDPGLGLRLIYFSYDVKMKEKGDIPEGYSVSREKKERFSLILESASTNQTSMYLCAAAITGEKLFFGSGTQLSVL.

The chain carries TRBV7-7 and TRBJ1-2, with D possibly TRBD1 on 5 matching bases. Trimming removed 7 bases from V and 4 bases from J, with 10 bases in between. Germline V gene lookup returns CDR1 SSHAT and CDR2 FNYEAQ (reference sequence). This CDR3 is 12 amino acids long. The CDR3 DNA is TGTGCCAGCAATCCCGGGGGCTATGGCTACACCTTC. Its protein product is CASNPGGYGYTF.

The V gene is TRBV30, the J gene TRBJ1-1; possibly TRBD1 for D (6 bases). The V end lost 3 bases, the J end lost 1 base, and 18 bases lay between the germline ends. The CDR3 contains 16 residues. Per the germline V gene, CDR1 is GTSNPN and CDR2 is SVGIG (reference sequence). Written as DNA, the CDR3 is TGTGCCTGGAGCGGGGGGCCACAGGGCCAGAACACTGAAGCTTTCTTT. It encodes CAWSGGPQGQNTEAFF. The full variable domain, with the rest looked up from reference TRBV30 and TRBJ1-1, is SQTIHQWPATLVQPVGSPLSLECTVEGTSNPNLYWYRQAAGRGLQLLFYSVGIGQISSEVPQNLSASRPQDRQFILSSKKLLLSDSGFYLCAWSGGPQGQNTEAFFGQGTRLTVV.

This clonotype was seen repeatedly, ten times or more. This chain links TRBV28 with TRBJ2-1; a weak D match, TRBD2 (5 bases). Germline V gene sequence: CDR1 MDHEN, CDR2 SYDVKM. The CDR3 sequence is 13 residues long. V gave up 5 bases and J gave up 2 bases, with 7 bases separating them. The CDR3 coding sequence is TGTGCCAGCAGTCGGGGTGCCTACAATGAGCAGTTCTTC. It translates to CASSRGAYNEQFF.

The J gene is TRBJ1-3, the V gene TRBV7-9, with no clear D. The germline CDR1 and CDR2 sequences are SEHNR and FQNEAQ (reference sequence). V was trimmed by 0 bases and J by 11 bases, leaving 8 bases between them. The CDR3 sequence is 12 residues long. The DNA for the CDR3 is TGTGCCAGCAGCTTAGCCCTTGGTGCCATATATTTT. Translating gives CASSLALGAIYF.

The rearrangement uses TRBV6-5 and TRBJ2-3; TRBD2 matches at 10 bases. The CDR3 extends over 20 amino acids. Trimming at V came to 0 bases and at J to 1 base, leaving 13 bases not matched to a gene. Germline CDR1 and CDR2: MNHEY and SVGAGI. This chain's CDR3 is CASSYSGAGGPLSRTDTQYF. The CDR3 nucleotides are TGTGCCAGCAGTTACTCGGGAGCGGGAGGGCCTCTATCCCGCACAGATACGCAGTATTTT.

The genes are TRBV2 and TRBJ1-5, with TRBD1 matching 7 bases. Germline V gives CDR1 SNHLY, CDR2 FYNNEI. The trim removed 0 bases at V and 7 bases at J, leaving 6 bases unmatched. This CDR3 region has 15 residues. The CDR3 DNA follows: TGTGCCAGCAGTGAAGCGCGGGGAGGGGGCCAGCCCCAGCATTTT. Its protein is CASSEARGGGQPQHF.

The chain joins TRBV7-9 to TRBJ1-5, with TRBD1 matching over 8 bases. Germline CDR1 reads SEHNR; CDR2 reads FQNEAQ (reference sequence). V shed 5 bases and J 5 bases; nucleotides not matched to a gene: 5. The CDR3 is made up of 14 amino acids. The DNA of the CDR3 is TGTGCCAGCAGCCGGGGACAGGATCATCAGCCCCAGCATTTT. Translating gives CASSRGQDHQPQHF. The complete variable domain, with remaining parts taken from reference TRBV7-9 and TRBJ1-5, reads DTGVSQNPRHKITKRGQNVTFRCDPISEHNRLYWYRQTLGQGPEFLTYFQNEAQLEKSRLLSDRFSAERPKGSFSTLEIQRTEQGDSAMYLCASSRGQDHQPQHFGDGTRLSIL.

The chain recombines TRBV5-6 with TRBJ1-1, with 10 bases fitting TRBD1. V gave up 4 bases and J gave up 6 bases; unmatched junction bases: 9. This CDR3 is built from 15 residues. CDR1 and CDR2 from the germline V gene are SGHDT and YYEEEE. CDR3 in amino acids: CASSMTTGGRAEAFF. As DNA, the CDR3 is TGTGCCAGCAGCATGACGACAGGGGGCAGGGCTGAAGCTTTCTTT.

This clonotype was found a few times. The rearrangement uses TRBV6-1 and TRBJ1-4; D is unclear. Germline V CDR1 and CDR2: MNHNS, SASEGT. The length of the CDR3 is 14 residues. Trimming removed 2 bases at V and 4 bases at J, with 8 bases between. CDR3 residues: CASSESLLNEKLFF. CDR3 nucleotide sequence: TGTGCCAGCAGTGAAAGTCTCCTTAATGAAAAACTGTTTTTT.

The sample holds a few counts of this clonotype. This chain uses TRBV28 with TRBJ2-7; 7 positions agree with TRBD2. Germline CDR1 MDHEN, CDR2 SYDVKM. This CDR3 has 15 amino acids. J gave up 1 base and V 4 bases, and 7 bases lay outside the gene matches. The CDR3 nucleotides read TGTGCCAGCAGTTCCACTAGCGTAGGTTCCTACGAGCAGTACTTC. As protein: CASSSTSVGSYEQYF.

This clonotype occurred a few times. This chain joins TRBV5-1 and TRBJ1-4; D call uncertain. Trimming removed 7 bases at V and 0 bases at J, with 7 bases between. Germline CDR1 and CDR2: SGHRS and YFSETQ. The CDR3 sequence is 13 residues long. The CDR3 sequence: CASSNTTNEKLFF. The CDR3 coding sequence is TGCGCCAGCTCCAACACAACTAATGAAAAACTGTTTTTT.

V gene TRBV20-1 combines with J gene TRBJ1-5; possible D gene TRBD1, 6 bases. Trimming removed 6 bases at V and 4 bases at J, with 13 bases between. The CDR3 spans 13 residues. The germline gives CDR1 DFQATT, CDR2 SNEGSKA (reference sequence). This chain's CDR3 is CSARGAVNQPQHF. CDR3 DNA: TGCAGTGCGCGGGGGGCCGTTAATCAGCCCCAGCATTTT.

The rearrangement joins TRBV19 to TRBJ1-5; 7 nucleotides match TRBD1. Per the germline V gene, CDR1 is LNHDA and CDR2 is SQIVND (reference sequence). With V trimmed by 4 bases and J by 0 bases, 6 bases remained unmatched. The CDR3 length is 16 residues. The DNA for the CDR3 is TGTGCCAGTAGTACCGGACAGGACTTTAGCAATCAGCCCCAGCATTTT. Encoded protein: CASSTGQDFSNQPQHF. Looking up the rest from reference TRBV19 and TRBJ1-5 gives the full variable domain: DGGITQSPKYLFRKEGQNVTLSCEQNLNHDAMYWYRQDPGQGLRLIYYSQIVNDFQKGDIAEGYSVSREKKESFPLTVTSAQKNPTAFYLCASSTGQDFSNQPQHFGDGTRLSIL.

This rearrangement joins TRBV5-1 to TRBJ1-6, with D hard to call. V was pared by 0 bases and J by 10 bases, with 11 bases between. The CDR3 length is 14 residues. Germline V gene data show CDR1 as SGHRS and CDR2 as YFSETQ. CDR3 amino acids: CASSLEDLGSPLHF. As DNA, the CDR3 is TGCGCCAGCAGCTTGGAAGATTTGGGATCACCCCTCCACTTT.

The table lists this clonotype with a few counts. The V gene is TRBV27, the J gene TRBJ2-3; no reliable D call. Germline V lookup: CDR1 MNHEY, CDR2 SMNVEV (reference sequence). There are 16 residues in the CDR3. Trimming stripped 6 bases from V and 1 base from J, with 17 bases between. The CDR3 nucleotides read TGTGCCAGCAGCCACCCAATTAGGCCCGGCACAGATACGCAGTATTTT. It encodes CASSHPIRPGTDTQYF.

This clonotype was picked up a small number of times. The gene calls are TRBV7-9 and TRBJ1-2, with D possibly TRBD1 on 6 matching bases. This CDR3 has 14 amino acids. Trimming took 1 base from V and 3 from J, leaving 9 bases between them. Per germline, CDR1 SEHNR and CDR2 FQNEAQ (reference sequence). Here the CDR3 DNA reads TGTGCCAGCAGCTTAGGACAGGCGGACTATGGCTACACCTTC. It codes for CASSLGQADYGYTF. Full variable domain (remainder filled in from reference TRBV7-9 and TRBJ1-2): DTGVSQNPRHKITKRGQNVTFRCDPISEHNRLYWYRQTLGQGPEFLTYFQNEAQLEKSRLLSDRFSAERPKGSFSTLEIQRTEQGDSAMYLCASSLGQADYGYTFGSGTRLTVV.

The chain employs TRBV7-2 and TRBJ1-6, with 8 bases lining up with TRBD1. From germline, CDR1 is SGHTA and CDR2 FQGNSA. The CDR3 has 16 residues. V trimming: 7 bases; J trimming: 9 bases; junction bases outside the gene matches: 14. The CDR3 DNA follows: TGTGCCAGCAATGGGGGCCCTGACAGGGGAAGTTCACCCCTCCACTTT. Its translation: CASNGGPDRGSSPLHF.

The chain carries TRBV20-1 and TRBJ2-3, with 8 bases that match TRBD2. Germline V CDR1 and CDR2: DFQATT, SNEGSKA (reference sequence). The CDR3 is 16 amino acids. The junction had 10 bases not matched to a gene; V was cut back by 5 bases and J by 0 bases. The CDR3, as DNA: TGCAGTGCTTGTCCCCTTAGCGGGGCTAGCACAGATACGCAGTATTTT. Protein: CSACPLSGASTDTQYF.

V usage is TRBV28 and J usage is TRBJ2-7, with 9 positions matching TRBD2. With V trimmed by 8 bases and J by 1 base, 6 bases remained unmatched. Germline CDR1 reads MDHEN; CDR2 reads SYDVKM. CDR3 length: 14 amino acids. The CDR3 DNA is TGTGCCAGCGCTAGGACTAGCGAGTCCTACGAGCAGTACTTC. This sequence encodes CASARTSESYEQYF.